These 3 T cell receptor beta chains share one sample of origin, sequenced in a study of blood T cell repertoires in COVID-19. The data were produced by immunoSEQ multiplex PCR, yet TCRdb's version contains in-frame clones alone and is incomplete. The top ten clones hold roughly an eighth of a sample with some 97,000 clones, approximately 80% of them seen once. The sequencing sample was made of peripheral blood. These receptors were obtained from a woman in her seventies with acute or convalescent COVID-19.

This clone was seen a few times. The V gene is TRBV29-1, the J gene TRBJ2-5, with D possibly matching TRBD2 (5 bases). This CDR3 is built from 13 residues. V was clipped by 4 bases and J by 4 bases, with 13 bases between them. Germline CDR1 and CDR2: SQVTM and ANQGSEA. CDR3: CSVGGPGGETQYF. The CDR3 bases are TGCAGCGTTGGAGGGCCCGGCGGAGAGACCCAGTACTTC.

The chain links TRBV11-3 to TRBJ2-6, with 12 nucleotides matching TRBD1. The germline V gene encodes CDR1 SGHNT and CDR2 YENEEA. Losses at the gene ends were 5 bases for V and 2 bases for J; bases not matched to a gene: 4. This CDR3 contains 17 residues. CDR3 in amino acids: CASSVGTGGTGANVLTF. CDR3 bases: TGTGCCAGCAGCGTGGGGACAGGGGGCACTGGGGCCAACGTCCTGACTTTC.

The chain recombines TRBV2 with TRBJ2-4; no definite D call. Germline loops: CDR1 SNHLY, CDR2 FYNNEI. CDR3 size: 14 residues. Trimming cost V 3 bases and J 5 bases, with 11 bases left between them. Written as DNA, the CDR3 is TGTGCCAGCAGTGAGAGGTCCAGTCAAAACATTCAGTACTTC. Amino acid sequence: CASSERSSQNIQYF.